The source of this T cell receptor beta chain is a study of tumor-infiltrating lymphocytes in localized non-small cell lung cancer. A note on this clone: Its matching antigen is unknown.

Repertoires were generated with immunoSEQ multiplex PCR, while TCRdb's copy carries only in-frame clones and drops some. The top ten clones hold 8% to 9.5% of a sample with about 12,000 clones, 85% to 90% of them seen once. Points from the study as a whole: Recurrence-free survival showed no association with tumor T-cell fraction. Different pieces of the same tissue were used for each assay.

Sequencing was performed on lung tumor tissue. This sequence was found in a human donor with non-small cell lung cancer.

The CDR3 bases are TGTGCCACCTCAATGTCACTCTACAATGAGCAGTTCTTC. It is translated as CATSMSLYNEQFF. The chain employs TRBV19 and TRBJ2-1; D is uncertain. Trimming removed 10 bases from V and 3 bases from J, with 13 bases in between. Germline loops: CDR1 LNHDA, CDR2 SQIVND (reference sequence). This CDR3 has 13 amino acids.